This TCR beta chain was observed in a study of molecular identifiers for immune sequencing clone quantification. In this sample, this clonotype turned up many times. Naive CD8 T cells, phenotype CD8+CD4-CCR7+CD45RA+, were sorted. The V gene's germline CDR1 is KGHSH and CDR2 LQKENI. The CDR3 covers 14 residues. The junction had 5 bases not matched to a gene; V was cut back by 0 bases and J by 6 bases. TCRdb used MiXCR to reprocess the PCR reads, holding one entry per CDR3 protein. The data show 300,000 to 350,000 distinct CDR3 sequences, with about 22% seen just once and approximately 0.8% held by the top ten.

The V and J genes are TRBV18 and TRBJ2-7, with TRBD1 identical over 7 bases. Sequences were obtained from naive CD8+ T cells from blood, with Jurkat cell RNA spiked in. Subset indicated: FACS-sorted CD8+CD4-CCR7+CD45RA+ naive T cells. The clonotype originates from a human donor in good health. Some libraries in this study had Jurkat cell RNA spiked in. CDR3 residues: CASSPPVGGIEQYF. CDR3 nucleotides: TGTGCCAGCTCACCACCAGTAGGGGGCATCGAGCAGTACTTC.